This T cell receptor beta chain was captured by sequencing in a study of control samples from healthy donors and cancer patients. Assay used: immunoSEQ multiplex PCR; TCRdb lists only in-frame clones, some missing. This table has over 50,000 clones, roughly 88% appearing once. The CDR3 totals 14 residues. Trimming took off 7 bases at V and 0 bases at J, with 12 bases between the two ends. Germline V gene sequence: CDR1 LNHDA, CDR2 SQIVND (reference sequence). The chain employs TRBV19 and TRBJ1-2; D uncertain. The sequence came from a man aged 45-60 years in good health. The sequencing sample was made of blood. The CDR3 loop reads CASKGAGSNYGYTF. DNA of the CDR3: TGTGCCAGTAAGGGTGCGGGTTCTAACTATGGCTACACCTTC.